This T cell receptor (beta chain) was profiled in a study of identical twins. Study-wide findings and caveats: Conclusions came from cross-sectional statistical analysis, not from following the same donors. Weaker excess twin sharing was observed in beta out-of-frame sequences.

The cDNA had a unique molecular identifier and a template-switch universal primer site. Using its own MiXCR run on the 5' RACE reads, TCRdb lists one record per CDR3 protein. This sample has some 710,000 distinct CDR3 sequences, with around 6% found just once. CDR3 length equals 14 residues. Per germline, CDR1 SGDLS and CDR2 YYNGEE. Trimming pared 0 bases from V and 5 bases from J, leaving 6 bases between. To note about this clonotype: Its cognate antigen is unknown.

This sequence joins TRBV9 and TRBJ1-6, with D maybe TRBD1 (5 bases). The receptor's source is a man between 18 and 35 years old in good health. Specimen: naive T cells sorted from blood. The DNA for the CDR3 is TGTGCCAGCAGCGTAGCCAGGGATAATTCACCCCTCCACTTT. It encodes CASSVARDNSPLHF.